These 10 T cell receptor beta chains came from one sample sequenced in a study of T-cell memory formation after mild COVID-19. TCRdb analysed the 5' RACE reads with MiXCR anew, one entry per CDR3 protein. The sample has about 120,000 distinct CDR3 sequences, roughly 15% seen once. Input material: PBMCs or a T cell subset sorted from them (not recorded which). All receptors derive from an adult woman who had mild COVID-19 (a few samples of this study predate the infection). Cell type and time point are not known.

This clonotype turned up a few times. This rearrangement joins TRBV18 to TRBJ2-1; D may be TRBD1 or TRBD2 (5 bases each). The CDR3 is 15 amino acids. V was pared by 3 bases and J by 10 bases, with 19 bases between. CDR1 and CDR2 from the germline V gene are KGHSH and LQKENI. The CDR3 coding sequence is TGTGCCAGCTCACCTCTGACGAGTTGGGGGACCGAGCAGTTCTTC. It translates to CASSPLTSWGTEQFF.

In its sample, this clonotype was seen many times. This rearrangement joins TRBV12-3 or TRBV12-4 to TRBJ2-7; no definite D call. V lost 2 bases and J lost 3, with 5 bases in between. CDR3 length equals 12 residues. CDR3 nucleotides: TGTGCCAGCAGTTTAACTCGCTACGAGCAGTACTTC. Its translation is CASSLTRYEQYF.

The V call is TRBV5-5, the J call TRBJ2-3; D possibly corresponds to TRBD2 (5 bases). The CDR3 sequence is 13 residues long. The ends were cut back, 1 base at V and 4 bases at J, with 7 bases in the middle. Germline CDR1 SGHKS, CDR2 YYEKEE (reference sequence). The CDR3 coding sequence is TGTGCCAGCAGCTTGCTAGCCGCAGATACGCAGTATTTT. This codes for CASSLLAADTQYF.

This clonotype was picked up a small number of times. J is TRBJ2-7 and V is TRBV6-2 or TRBV6-3; TRBD1 aligns across 10 bases. Germline CDR1 is MNHEY and CDR2 is SVGEGT. V dropped 5 bases and J dropped 7; count of bases not matched to a gene: 5. The CDR3 consists of 13 residues. CDR3 DNA sequence: TGTGCCAGCAGTGACAGGGGGCCGGGTGAGCAGTACTTC. Encoded protein: CASSDRGPGEQYF.

This clonotype was picked up a small number of times. The V and J genes are TRBV5-5 and TRBJ1-2; D is uncertain. This CDR3 is 14 amino acids long. The germline CDR1 and CDR2 sequences are SGHKS and YYEKEE (reference sequence). Trimming shortened V by 3 bases and J by 4 bases, and 13 bases separated the two germline ends. The CDR3 sequence is CASSWEVASYGYTF. The CDR3 DNA is TGTGCCAGCAGCTGGGAGGTGGCGAGCTATGGCTACACCTTC. Complete variable domain (other parts from reference TRBV5-5 and TRBJ1-2): DAGVTQSPTHLIKTRGQQVTLRCSPISGHKSVSWYQQVLGQGPQFIFQYYEKEERGRGNFPDRFSARQFPNYSSELNVNALLLGDSALYLCASSWEVASYGYTFGSGTRLTVV.

The J gene is TRBJ2-7, the V gene TRBV12-3 or TRBV12-4; D is undetermined. With 3 bases removed from V and 6 bases from J, the gap between germline ends came to 9 bases. This CDR3 comprises 12 residues. The CDR3 nucleotides are TGTGCCAGCAGTTTGGAGTTTGGCGAGCAGTACTTC. Its translation is CASSLEFGEQYF.

This clonotype was counted only a few times. The CDR3 loop is CASSMVGADYEQYF. The DNA of the CDR3 is TGTGCCAGTAGTATGGTGGGAGCGGACTACGAGCAGTACTTC. V is TRBV19 and J is TRBJ2-7; D is perhaps TRBD2 (5 bases). V was trimmed by 3 bases and J by 3 bases, leaving 12 bases between them. CDR3 size: 14 residues. Per germline, CDR1 LNHDA and CDR2 SQIVND (reference sequence).

This clonotype was seen only a few times. The rearrangement uses TRBV4-1 and TRBJ1-5; a weak D match, TRBD1 (5 bases). The CDR3 totals 13 residues. Germline V CDR1 and CDR2: MGHRA, YSYEKL. Trimming left V 0 bases short and J 6 bases short, with 6 bases between. The CDR3 nucleotides read TGCGCCAGCAGCCAAGATCAGGGTCAGCCCCAGCATTTT. Translated, it gives CASSQDQGQPQHF.

V is TRBV7-2 and J is TRBJ1-1, with TRBD1 identical over 7 bases. Germline CDR1 is SGHTA and CDR2 is FQGNSA. This CDR3 spans 14 amino acids. V trimming: 0 bases; J trimming: 6 bases; junction bases outside the gene matches: 4. In DNA form, the CDR3 reads TGTGCCAGCAGCTTAGCTGCAGGGGGTGCTGAAGCTTTCTTT. It codes for CASSLAAGGAEAFF.

This clonotype was counted a few times. This chain connects TRBV4-2 to TRBJ2-7; D not certain. This CDR3 is built from 14 residues. V lost 0 bases and J lost 3, with 9 bases in between. Germline values: CDR1 LGHNA, CDR2 YNFKEQ. This CDR3 reads CASSQEPLDYEQYF. The CDR3 DNA is TGTGCCAGCAGCCAAGAACCGTTGGACTACGAGCAGTACTTC.